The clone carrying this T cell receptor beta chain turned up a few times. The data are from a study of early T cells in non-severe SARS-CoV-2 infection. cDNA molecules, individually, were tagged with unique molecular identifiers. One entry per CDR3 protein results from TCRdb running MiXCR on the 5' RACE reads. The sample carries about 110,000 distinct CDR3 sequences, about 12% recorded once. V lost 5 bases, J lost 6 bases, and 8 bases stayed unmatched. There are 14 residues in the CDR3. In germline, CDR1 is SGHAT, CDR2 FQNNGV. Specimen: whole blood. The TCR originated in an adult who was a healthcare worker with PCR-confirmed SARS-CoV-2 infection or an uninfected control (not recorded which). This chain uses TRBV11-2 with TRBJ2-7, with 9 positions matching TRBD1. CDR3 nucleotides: TGTGCCAGCAGCCACCCGGGACAGGGTTTCGAGCAGTACTTC. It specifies CASSHPGQGFEQYF.